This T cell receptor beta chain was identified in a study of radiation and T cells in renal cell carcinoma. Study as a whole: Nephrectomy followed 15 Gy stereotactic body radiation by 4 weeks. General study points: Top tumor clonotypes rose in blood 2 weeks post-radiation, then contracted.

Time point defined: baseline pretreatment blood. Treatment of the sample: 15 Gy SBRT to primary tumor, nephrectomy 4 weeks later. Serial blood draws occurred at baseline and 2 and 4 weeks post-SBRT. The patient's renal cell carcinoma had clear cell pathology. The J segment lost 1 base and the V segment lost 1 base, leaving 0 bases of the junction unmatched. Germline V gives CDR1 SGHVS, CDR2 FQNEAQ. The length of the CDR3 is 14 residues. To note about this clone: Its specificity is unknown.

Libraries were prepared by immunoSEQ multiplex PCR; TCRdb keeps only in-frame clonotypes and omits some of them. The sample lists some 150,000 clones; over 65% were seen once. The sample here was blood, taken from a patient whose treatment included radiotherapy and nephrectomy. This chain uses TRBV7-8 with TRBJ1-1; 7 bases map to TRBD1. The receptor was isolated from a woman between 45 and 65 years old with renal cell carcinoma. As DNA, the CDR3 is TGTGCCAGCAGCTTAGGGGACAGGAACACTGAAGCTTTCTTT. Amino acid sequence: CASSLGDRNTEAFF.